This TCR beta chain came from a study of shared clonotypes between healthy human individuals (dated by TCRdb to 2018 to 2021). The study in broad terms: The cohort included three men and a couple of women between 18 and 49 years of age. For each donor, CD4 naive and CD4 memory were each given three plates, CD8 naive was given two plates, and CD8 memory was given one plate. To estimate repertoire size and how much clonotypes are shared between individuals, the study performed deep sequencing of blood TCR repertoires from a handful of healthy adults. To increase sequencing depth and limit assay-specific biases, TCR repertoire library preparation and sequencing were carried out by different laboratories using diverse techniques. Each donor's leukapheresis produced roughly between roughly 0.85 and 9.5 billion PBMCs.

What the research found in general, with its limitations: Even with the large sequencing depth, rarefaction of the sorted-subset datasets indicated that sequencing was incomplete. Only blood was sampled, and tissue TCR repertoires likely differ from those in blood. Pairwise subsampling led to the expectation that sequencing depth would affect the degree of clonotype sharing among donors. About 5% of naive CD4, roughly 3.6% of naive CD8, around 2.3% of memory CD4, and 0.35% to 0.5% of memory CD8 clonotypes were shared across a handful of donors. Naive subsets generally had larger estimated clonotype richness than memory subsets. Because the study included only a small number of donors, the genetic and exposure-history diversity represented was limited. Compared with non-shared clonotypes, the clonotypes found in all four sorted-subset donors had higher generation probabilities.

Relative to germline, V is 4 bases shorter and J is 2 bases shorter, with 7 bases between their ends. The CDR3 runs 13 residues from the cysteine to the phenylalanine. Only the CDR3 part of the read is kept: 39 bases, read in frame from the first base. CDR1 and CDR2, per the germline V gene (reference sequence), are SEHNR and FQNEAQ. With regard to this clone: Its binding antigen is unknown. No quality values exist for individual bases; no much larger clone is one base distant.

CD8 naive samples were obtained by positive selection for CCR7 among CD45RO-negative cells, yielding a CD45RA+CCR7+ population from which TemRA cells were excluded. The donors were healthy, HIV-negative adults who had no recently reported acute infections or vaccinations. Only Caucasian adults living in Nashville, Tennessee, USA were represented among the donors. Blood was collected by leukapheresis, and PBMCs were isolated by Ficoll-Histopaque density gradient centrifugation and then cryopreserved in liquid nitrogen vapor phase. Purity and quantity of every magnetically sorted T cell population were checked by analytical flow cytometry. From each sorted fraction, genomic DNA was isolated and quantified by UV absorbance on a Nanodrop 2000c. TCR CDR3 regions were amplified from genomic DNA by multiplex PCR using the deep immunoSEQ assay. For each cell subset, the extracted genomic DNA was distributed evenly across all wells of several immunoSEQ 96-well plates, and each plate served as one replicate. For sorted subsets, each replicate PCR was loaded with around 200 ng genomic DNA, equivalent to 25,000 to 35,000 T cell genomes. The purified libraries were quantified using a Qubit 3.0 fluorometer, sized with a Bioanalyzer 2100, and then quantified again using the KAPA Library Quantification kit. Every immunoSEQ 96-well plate was sequenced on a separate single-read 150-cycle Illumina NextSeq 550 flow cell. The paper's processing steps were these. Because the immunoSEQ output included only junctional sequences and no quality scores, the filtering could not be the same as the filtering used for full-length reads. To assign V/J genes and CDR3, sequences were annotated using PyIR, a Python wrapper for IgBLAST v1.9, with IMGT germline references. Reads were removed for weak V/J assignments (E-value above 1e-6), missing CDR3, stop codons, out-of-frame junctions, or ambiguous translated residues. V3J clonotypes were defined as sequences sharing the same inferred V gene, J gene, and CDR3 amino acid sequence. Percentage overlap between repertoires was computed as shared unique clonotypes divided by the size of the smaller repertoire. RTK rarefaction, the Chao1 estimator, and Recon v2.1 estimates of unobserved clonotypes were used to assess repertoire richness. OLGA was used to compute generation probabilities for all TCRbeta clonotypes that the gDNA method yielded from a few donors. TCRdb stores this immuneACCESS table with in-frame sequences only. Part of the clones is absent; in the studies checked, under half of the shortfall reflects unresolved V genes, and no reason is known for the rest. The V and J calls and clone size are taken from that table; D and trimming were inferred from the DNA. The sample includes over 2,000,000 clones, with around 93% observed a single time. The top ten constitute about 1.7% of the sample.

The sequenced sample was naive CD8+ T cells from PBMCs. The cell subset or site tag for this specimen amounts to: CD45RA+CCR7+. In this chain, TRBV7-9 is recombined with TRBJ2-3, with the D gene too uncertain to name. This sequence was found in a man younger than 30 in good health. Some clones in this sample may be carry-over from other donors' samples. The DNA reads as follows: TGTGCCAGCAGCTGGCCGATCACAGATACGCAGTATTTT. The encoded protein is CASSWPITDTQYF.